This T cell receptor (beta chain) was documented in a study of T cell repertoires in cytomegalovirus infection. Whole-study context: Carrying CMV and the relevant HLA type showed in public TCR beta signatures.

As to this clonotype: What it binds is not known.

TCRdb reanalysed the reads using MiXCR and keeps one entry per CDR3 protein. The profile shows some 440,000 distinct CDR3 sequences, 30% to 40% of them singletons. Whole-study results and caveats: Dominating the ex vivo response were HLA-C-restricted CMV-specific TCR beta clonotypes. Carriage of CMV together with the relevant HLA was identifiable through cumulative public TCR beta family frequency.

The CDR3 is 14 amino acids. CDR1 SGHDT and CDR2 YYEEEE come from the germline V gene. Trimming cost V 2 bases and J 3 bases, with 10 bases left between them. The sequenced material came from PBMCs. The chain couples TRBV5-6 to TRBJ2-3; no clear D gene. The origin of this receptor is a human donor in good health (CMV status not recorded). Some clones in this sample may be carry-over from other donors' samples. The DNA of the CDR3 is TGTGCCAGCAGCTTTGCGCTCACTACAGATACGCAGTATTTT. Translating it yields CASSFALTTDTQYF.